These T cell receptor beta chains were read from a single sample in a study of blood T cell repertoires in COVID-19. Clones were sequenced by immunoSEQ multiplex PCR, and TCRdb holds only the in-frame ones, with some missing. Of 150,000 to 200,000 clones in the sample, around 86% are singletons; the top ten hold nearly 8.5%. Sequenced input: peripheral blood. All receptors come from a man in his fifties or sixties with acute or convalescent COVID-19. Both conserved end residues are part of each CDR3. The order of the fields is CDR3 protein, CDR3 DNA, J gene, V gene, clone size, D gene. D genes are given only for firm matches. Size tells how often a clone was seen (once, few, many) or the class of an expanded clone, and some rows leave it out.

CDR3aa: CAWTTGGHGYTF
CDR3nt: TGTGCCTGGACTACAGGTGGTCATGGCTACACCTTC
j_gene: TRBJ1-2
v_gene: TRBV30
abundance: NA
d_gene: NA

CDR3aa: CASINSQGWGEQFF
CDR3nt: TGTGCCAGCATCAACTCACAGGGGTGGGGCGAGCAGTTCTTC
j_gene: TRBJ2-1
v_gene: TRBV28
abundance: once
d_gene: TRBD1

CDR3aa: CASSFLAGGPYEQYF
CDR3nt: TGCGCCAGCAGCTTTCTAGCGGGAGGACCCTACGAGCAGTACTTC
j_gene: TRBJ2-7
v_gene: TRBV5-1
abundance: NA
d_gene: TRBD2

CDR3aa: CASSLEAGRINGYTF
CDR3nt: TGTGCCAGCAGCTTAGAAGCGGGGCGCATCAATGGCTACACCTTC
j_gene: TRBJ1-2
v_gene: TRBV13
abundance: NA
d_gene: NA

CDR3aa: CASSDRLAIETQYF
CDR3nt: TGTGCCAGCAGTGACAGACTCGCTATAGAGACCCAGTACTTC
j_gene: TRBJ2-5
v_gene: TRBV2
abundance: NA
d_gene: NA

CDR3aa: CASSLGTSGRKTDTQYF
CDR3nt: TGTGCCAGCAGCTTAGGGACTAGCGGGAGAAAGACAGATACGCAGTATTTT
j_gene: TRBJ2-3
v_gene: TRBV11-3
abundance: NA
d_gene: TRBD2

CDR3aa: CASSAPGTGDYEQYF
CDR3nt: TGTGCCAGCAGCGCCCCCGGGACAGGGGACTACGAGCAGTACTTC
j_gene: TRBJ2-7
v_gene: TRBV16
abundance: few
d_gene: TRBD1

CDR3aa: CASSPQGVSTDTQYF
CDR3nt: TGCGCCAGCAGCCCCCAGGGGGTTAGCACAGATACGCAGTATTTT
j_gene: TRBJ2-3
v_gene: TRBV5-1
abundance: NA
d_gene: TRBD1

CDR3aa: CATSDLGRGETQYF
CDR3nt: TGTGCCACCAGTGATTTAGGCCGAGGAGAGACCCAGTACTTC
j_gene: TRBJ2-5
v_gene: TRBV24-1
abundance: NA
d_gene: NA

CDR3aa: CASSFQGLYEQYF
CDR3nt: TGTGCCAGCAGTTTCCAGGGTCTGTACGAGCAGTACTTC
j_gene: TRBJ2-7
v_gene: TRBV12-3/TRBV12-4
abundance: once
d_gene: NA

CDR3aa: CASSRYTGTGGEKLFF
CDR3nt: TGTGCCAGCAGCCGATATACCGGGACAGGGGGTGAAAAACTGTTTTTT
j_gene: TRBJ1-4
v_gene: TRBV14
abundance: NA
d_gene: TRBD1

CDR3aa: CASSPTRFETQYF
CDR3nt: TGTGCCAGCAGCCCCACTCGATTCGAGACCCAGTACTTC
j_gene: TRBJ2-5
v_gene: TRBV7-3
abundance: NA
d_gene: NA

CDR3aa: CASSLAGGTYNTGELFF
CDR3nt: TGTGCCAGCAGCTTAGCGGGAGGGACTTATAACACCGGGGAGCTGTTTTTT
j_gene: TRBJ2-2
v_gene: TRBV7-8
abundance: NA
d_gene: TRBD2

CDR3aa: CASSRLSGSYEQYF
CDR3nt: TGTGCCAGCAGTCGTTTATCGGGCTCCTACGAGCAGTACTTC
j_gene: TRBJ2-7
v_gene: TRBV21-1
abundance: NA
d_gene: NA

CDR3aa: CASSFIYLWGQKDPYEQYF
CDR3nt: TGTGCCAGCAGTTTTATATACCTCTGGGGACAGAAGGACCCCTACGAGCAGTACTTC
j_gene: TRBJ2-7
v_gene: TRBV28
abundance: NA
d_gene: TRBD1

CDR3aa: CASSLGPSEGYTF
CDR3nt: TGCGCCAGCAGTCTAGGACCTAGCGAGGGCTACACCTTC
j_gene: TRBJ1-2
v_gene: TRBV5-1
abundance: NA
d_gene: NA